The 7 T cell receptor beta chains below come from one sample, sequenced in a study of OX40 agonist ivuxolimab in advanced cancers. Generated by immunoSEQ multiplex PCR, the TCRdb table keeps only in-frame clones and is missing some. The table includes about 20,000 clones, 83% detected once. Sequences were derived from CD4+ or CD8+ T cells sorted from blood, sampled in a trial of the OX40 agonist ivuxolimab. Every receptor here comes from an adult with an advanced solid tumor such as melanoma, head and neck, liver or kidney cancer.

A word on this clone: At one end, the junction sequence differs from germline, possibly due to a read error. The rearrangement joins TRBV10-3 to TRBJ2-1, with a weak D call TRBD2 (5 bases). The germline V gene encodes CDR1 ENHRY and CDR2 SYGVKD. The CDR3 consists of 14 residues. This CDR3 reads CASSPRRAYNEQFF. CDR3 coding DNA: TGTGCCAGCAGTCCCCGGCGGGCCTACAATGAGCAGTTCTTC.

The count of this clone is one. The chain has TRBV27 and TRBJ2-1; TRBD2 aligns across 13 bases. This CDR3 has 15 amino acids. Germline-derived CDR1 and CDR2 are MNHEY and SMNVEV (reference sequence). The V gene end was trimmed by 8 bases and the J gene end by 6 bases; junction bases not matched to a gene: 7. CDR3 sequence: CASYGGLAGINEQFF. In DNA, the CDR3 is TGTGCCAGCTACGGGGGACTAGCGGGGATCAATGAGCAGTTCTTC.

This chain links TRBV7-2 with TRBJ1-5; tentative D call: TRBD1 (5 bases). Germline CDR1 and CDR2: SGHTA and FQGNSA. The CDR3 has 16 residues. V lost 5 bases, J lost 5 bases, and 19 bases lay in between. CDR3 coding DNA: TGTGCCAGCAGCAAGTTTGGTAGGACATTAGATCAGCCCCAGCATTTT. Protein product: CASSKFGRTLDQPQHF.

The chain recombines TRBV10-1 with TRBJ1-4; D is possibly TRBD1 (5 bases). Germline loops: CDR1 WNHNN, CDR2 SYGVQD (reference sequence). This CDR3 region has 13 residues. The V end was cut by 5 bases, the J end by 8 bases, with 12 bases between. The CDR3 sequence: CASSPGPGEKLFF. The DNA for the CDR3 is TGCGCCAGCAGTCCAGGGCCTGGAGAAAAACTGTTTTTT.

This chain links TRBV19 with TRBJ2-5; D is uncertain. Looked up from germline, CDR1 is LNHDA and CDR2 is SQIVND (reference sequence). This CDR3 spans 10 amino acids. The V gene lost 8 bases and the J gene lost 5 bases, with 6 bases spanning the gap. The CDR3 loop reads CASGRETQYF. CDR3 sequence (DNA): TGTGCCAGTGGTAGGGAGACCCAGTACTTC.

This chain's CDR3 is CASSSPGLYGSNGYTF. DNA for the CDR3: TGTGCCAGCAGCTCACCAGGGCTTTACGGCTCAAATGGCTACACCTTC. V is TRBV7-9 and J is TRBJ1-2, with TRBD1 as a possible D gene (5 bases). V was clipped by 4 bases and J by 6 bases, with 21 bases between them. Germline CDR1 is SEHNR and CDR2 is FQNEAQ (reference sequence). The CDR3 has 16 amino acids.

The J gene is TRBJ2-7, the V gene TRBV27, with a possible D match to TRBD1 (5 bases). The CDR3 is 15 amino acids. The germline V gene has CDR1 MNHEY and CDR2 SMNVEV (reference sequence). V was shortened by 6 bases and J by 5 bases, with 20 bases between the two germline ends. This CDR3 reads CASSATIGHLHEQYF. The CDR3 DNA sequence: TGTGCCAGCAGCGCTACTATTGGACACCTCCACGAGCAGTACTTC.